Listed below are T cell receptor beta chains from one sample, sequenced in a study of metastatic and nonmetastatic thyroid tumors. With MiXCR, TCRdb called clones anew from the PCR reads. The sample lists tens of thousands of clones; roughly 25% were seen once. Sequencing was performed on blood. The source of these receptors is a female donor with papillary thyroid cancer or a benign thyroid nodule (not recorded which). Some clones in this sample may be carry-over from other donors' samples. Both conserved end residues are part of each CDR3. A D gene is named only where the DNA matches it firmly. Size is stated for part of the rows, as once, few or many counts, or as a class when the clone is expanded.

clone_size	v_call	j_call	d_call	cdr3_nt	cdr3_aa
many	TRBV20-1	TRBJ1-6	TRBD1	TGCAGTGCTAGGGGCCTAAGGACAGGGCTCGATTCACCCCTCCACTTT	CSARGLRTGLDSPLHF
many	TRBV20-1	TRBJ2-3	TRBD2	TGCAGTGCTAGAGTCTTAGCGGGAGATCCAGATACGCAGTATTTT	CSARVLAGDPDTQYF
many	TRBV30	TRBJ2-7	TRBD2	TGTGCCTGTGATGCTAGCGGGGGATACGAGCAGTACTTC	CACDASGGYEQYF
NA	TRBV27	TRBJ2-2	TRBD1	TGTGCCAGCAGTTTATCGGGACAGCTAAACACCGGGGAGCTGTTTTTT	CASSLSGQLNTGELFF
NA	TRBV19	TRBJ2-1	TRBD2	TGTGCCAGTAGTAGAGCCTTGGGACTAGGCTACAATGAGCAGTTCTTC	CASSRALGLGYNEQFF
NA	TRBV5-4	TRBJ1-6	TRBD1	TGTGCCAGCAGCTTTGGAGGGGGCGGATCACCCCTCCACTTT	CASSFGGGGSPLHF
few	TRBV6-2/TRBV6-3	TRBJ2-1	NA	TGTGCCAGCAGCAGACCCCCGAAGGGCAATGAGCAGTTCTTC	CASSRPPKGNEQFF
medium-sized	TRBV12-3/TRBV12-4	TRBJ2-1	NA	TGTGCCAGCAGCAGGAATGAGCAGTTCTTC	CASSRNEQFF
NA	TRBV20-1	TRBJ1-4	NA	TGCAGTGCTAGACCCTTTGGGGGCTCTAATGAAAAACTGTTTTTT	CSARPFGGSNEKLFF
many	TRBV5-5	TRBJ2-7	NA	TGTGCCAGCAGCTTGGGTGTATACTACGAGCAGTACTTC	CASSLGVYYEQYF
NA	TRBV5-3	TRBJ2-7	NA	TGTGCCAGAAGCTTAAAGGCGGCTACTTCGGAGGAGTACTTC	CARSLKAATSEEYF
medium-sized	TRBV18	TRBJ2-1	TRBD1	TGTGCCAGCTCACCGGGACAGAATAACAATGAGCAGTTCTTC	CASSPGQNNNEQFF
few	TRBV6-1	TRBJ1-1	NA	TGTGCCAGCAGTCTAGTCGTGGTTGACACTGAAGCTTTCTTT	CASSLVVVDTEAFF
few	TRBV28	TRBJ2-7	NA	TGTGCCAGCAGTCGGGTCTACGAGCAGTACTTC	CASSRVYEQYF
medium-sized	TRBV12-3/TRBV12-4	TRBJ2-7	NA	TGTGCCAGCAGTAGGACGGATAGCTCCTACGAGCAGTACTTC	CASSRTDSSYEQYF
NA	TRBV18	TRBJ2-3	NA	TGTGCCACCCGAGGACGGGCCGCGGGCACAGATACGCAGTATTTT	CATRGRAAGTDTQYF
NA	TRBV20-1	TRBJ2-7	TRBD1	TGCAGTGCTAGGCCCCCCGGGACAGGGGAGTACTACGAGCAGTACTTC	CSARPPGTGEYYEQYF
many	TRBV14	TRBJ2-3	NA	TGTGCCAGCAGCCACGGAGGTAGCACAGATACGCAGTATTTT	CASSHGGSTDTQYF
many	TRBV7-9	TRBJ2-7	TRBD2	TGTGCCAGCAGCTCCAGACTAGCGGGAGGGCCTTACGAGCAGTACTTC	CASSSRLAGGPYEQYF
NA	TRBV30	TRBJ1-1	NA	TGTGCCTGGAGCCGTCAACCGAACACTGAAGCTTTCTTT	CAWSRQPNTEAFF
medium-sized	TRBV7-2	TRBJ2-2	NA	TGTGCCAGCAGCAGGGACTTCACCGGGGAGCTGTTTTTT	CASSRDFTGELFF
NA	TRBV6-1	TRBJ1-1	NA	TGTGCCAGCATCCCTAGGACAGCTTCCATGAACACTGAAGCTTTCTTT	CASIPRTASMNTEAFF
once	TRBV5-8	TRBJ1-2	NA	TGTGCCAGCAGCCCGGGACGGTATGGCTACACCTTC	CASSPGRYGYTF
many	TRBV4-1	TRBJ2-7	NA	TGCGCCAGCAGCCAAGGTGATGCCAGCCTCCACGAGCAGTACTTC	CASSQGDASLHEQYF
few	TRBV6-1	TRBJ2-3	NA	TGTGCCAGCAGGTCCCCAGGGGGGGATACGCAGTATTTT	CASRSPGGDTQYF
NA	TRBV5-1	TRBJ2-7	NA	TGCGCCAGCAGCCAGACTAGACTTGTGGAGCAGTACTTC	CASSQTRLVEQYF
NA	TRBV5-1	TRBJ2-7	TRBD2	TGCGCCAGCAGCTTCGGGGGGTTGGGGACTAGCGGGAGCTCCTACGAGCAGTACTTC	CASSFGGLGTSGSSYEQYF
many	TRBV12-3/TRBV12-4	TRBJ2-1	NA	TGTGCCAGCAGTTTAAGGGGCGTCTCCTACAATGAGCAGTTCTTC	CASSLRGVSYNEQFF
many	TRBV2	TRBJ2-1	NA	TGTGCCAGCAGTTATAGCGGCGATGAGCAGTTCTTC	CASSYSGDEQFF
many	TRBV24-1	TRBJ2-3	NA	TGTGCCACCAGTGATTTGCACGGGGGACGAGGAGTCACAGATACGCAGTATTTT	CATSDLHGGRGVTDTQYF
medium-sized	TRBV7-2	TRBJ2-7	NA	TGTGCCAGCAGCTTAGCCACAGCTCGCTCCTACGAGCAGTACTTC	CASSLATARSYEQYF
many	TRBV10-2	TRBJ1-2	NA	TGCGCCAGCAGTGAGTCGAAGCAGGGGTTCGGCTATGGCTACACCTTC	CASSESKQGFGYGYTF
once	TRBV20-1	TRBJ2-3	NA	TGCAGTGCTAGCCCTGGGGAAGCTAGGGGTGATACGCAGTATTTT	CSASPGEARGDTQYF
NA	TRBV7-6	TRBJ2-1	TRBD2	TGTGCCATCAGCTCGACTAGCGCGAGGAGCAATGAGCTGTTCTTC	CAISSTSARSNELFF
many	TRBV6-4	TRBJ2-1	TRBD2	TGTGCCAGCAGTGACGAGACTAGCGGCTACAATGAGCAGTTCTTC	CASSDETSGYNEQFF
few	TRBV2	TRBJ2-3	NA	TGTGCCAGCAGACTATCGGTGACGCAGTATTTT	CASRLSVTQYF
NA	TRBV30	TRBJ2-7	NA	TGTGCCTGGGGCAGGACTTACCCGTCTTACGAGCAGTACTTC	CAWGRTYPSYEQYF
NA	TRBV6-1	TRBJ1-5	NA	TGTGCCAGCAGTAGGGAAAGAGGCAATCAGCCCCAGCATTTT	CASSRERGNQPQHF
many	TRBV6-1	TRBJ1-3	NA	TGTGCCAGCAAAATGCCCCTCGGGAGCTCTGGAAACACCATATATTTT	CASKMPLGSSGNTIYF
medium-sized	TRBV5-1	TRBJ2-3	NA	TGCGCCAGCAGCTTGGGGCAGGGAGGCACAGATACGCAGTATTTT	CASSLGQGGTDTQYF
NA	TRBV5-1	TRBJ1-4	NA	TGCGCCAGCAGCTCCCTGGGAGGTACCGCAACTAATGAAAAACTGTTTTTT	CASSSLGGTATNEKLFF
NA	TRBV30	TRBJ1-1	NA	TGTGCCTGTGGACACCGTGAAGCTTTCTTT	CACGHREAFF
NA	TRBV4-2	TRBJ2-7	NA	TGTGCCAGAAGCCAAGATAAACTGGACGAGCAGTACTTC	CARSQDKLDEQYF
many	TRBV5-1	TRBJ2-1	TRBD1	TGCGCCAGCAGCCGCGGGACAGGGGCTTACAATGAGCAGTTCTTC	CASSRGTGAYNEQFF
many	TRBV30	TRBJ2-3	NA	TGTGCCTGGAGTAGGTGGGAGTTAATAAGCACAGATACGCAGTATTTT	CAWSRWELISTDTQYF
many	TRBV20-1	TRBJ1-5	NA	TGCAGTGCCCCCAACCAGGGGAATCAGCCCCAGCATTTT	CSAPNQGNQPQHF
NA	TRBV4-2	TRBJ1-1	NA	TGTGCCAGCAGCCAAGATCCAGACACCCCCACTGAAGCTTTCTTT	CASSQDPDTPTEAFF
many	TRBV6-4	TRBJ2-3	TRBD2	TGTGCCAGCAGTGACTCGACTAGCGGGGACACAGATACGCAGTATTTT	CASSDSTSGDTDTQYF
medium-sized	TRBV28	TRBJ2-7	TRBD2	TGTGCCAGCAGATCGGCAGCGGGGCCATACGAGCAGTACTTC	CASRSAAGPYEQYF
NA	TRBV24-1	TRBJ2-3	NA	TGTGCCACCAGTCCGAGTGACGGTCGCACAGATACGCGGTATTTT	CATSPSDGRTDTRYF
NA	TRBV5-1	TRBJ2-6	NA	TGCGCCAGCAGGGAACTGAGCACTGGGGCCAACGTCCTGTCTTTC	CASRELSTGANVLSF
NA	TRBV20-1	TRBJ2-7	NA	TGCAGTGCTAGGGGAGATAACTACGAGCAGTACTTC	CSARGDNYEQYF
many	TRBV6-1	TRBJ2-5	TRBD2	TGTGCCAGCAGCGGAATCGCGGGAGAACAAGAGACCCAGTACTTC	CASSGIAGEQETQYF
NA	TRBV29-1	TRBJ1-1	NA	TGCAGCGTTGAAGTCCGACAGGATATGAACACTGAAGCTTTCTTT	CSVEVRQDMNTEAFF
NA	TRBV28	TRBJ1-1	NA	TGTGCCAGCAGCCAAGGGCGTGCGGGGGGCAGTGGACGCGCTGAAGCTTTCTTT	CASSQGRAGGSGRAEAFF
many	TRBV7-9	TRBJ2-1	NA	TGTGCCAGCAGCTTAGGGGGGGATGAGCAGTTCTTC	CASSLGGDEQFF